The rows below give T cell receptor beta chains drawn from one sample of a study of patients and donors after allogeneic stem cell transplantation. TCRdb passed the RT-PCR reads through MiXCR, listing each CDR3 protein once. The table shows 84,000 or so distinct CDR3 sequences, with roughly 50% occurring only once. Sequencing was done on a sample of blood, either unsorted or a sorted T cell fraction (not recorded which). The receptors originated from a human donor who was either an allogeneic HSCT recipient or a stem cell or donor lymphocyte infusion donor (not recorded which). It is not recorded whose cells these are; they may come from a transplant donor. Both conserved end residues are part of each CDR3. A D gene is named only where the DNA matches it firmly. Some rows have no size entry. The others give once, few or many, or a class for an expanded clone.

d_call clone_size v_call cdr3_aa
TRBD2 NA TRBV29-1 CSSETSGSSYEQYF
NA NA TRBV29-1 CSVLGSGNNYGYTF
NA NA TRBV12-5 CASGLVPGDRTYEQYF
NA few TRBV9 CASSVGTGKWGGYTF
NA NA TRBV20-1 CSATTSGDWANYGYTF
NA NA TRBV4-3 CASSQEEQGTGNTIYF
NA few TRBV3-1 CASSQAENQPQHF
TRBD1 many TRBV4-3 CASSPVQDRGRNTIYF
NA once TRBV28 CASSHGGEQFF
NA NA TRBV2 CASSPPGRRTYEQYF
NA NA TRBV5-1 CASSLVGDSPLHF
TRBD1 few TRBV6-2/TRBV6-3 CASLRDRGQPQHF
NA NA TRBV11-2 CASSLVLPGPTGELFF
NA few TRBV9 CASSSGHNTEAFF
NA NA TRBV12-3/TRBV12-4 CASSRGPRGGDYGYTF
NA NA TRBV7-9 CASSQTVLGTYNEQFF
NA NA TRBV29-1 CSVAGRSTDTQYF
NA once TRBV7-2 CASRPEAAGVYGYTF
NA once TRBV24-1 CATSGQNTGELFF
NA few TRBV10-3 CAISDPVELPNEKLFF
TRBD1 NA TRBV9 CASSGGGTGGQNIQYF
NA NA TRBV9 CASSVSGANNEQFF
NA NA TRBV20-1 CSANRRSRGELFF
NA NA TRBV15 CATSRDPVGETQYF
TRBD1 few TRBV28 CASSSGTVYSNQPQHF
NA NA TRBV24-1 CATSGRGHPYNQPQHF
TRBD2 NA TRBV20-1 CSANRLAGATDTQYF
NA few TRBV12-5 CASGWRGGFGNQPQHF
NA NA TRBV20-1 CSARDLKGTDWGYGYTF
NA NA TRBV5-5 CASSFTAGDNYGYTF
NA NA TRBV14 CASSHRGFQETQYF
NA few TRBV29-1 CSVEGGAGINYGYTF
NA NA TRBV10-1 CASSESSDRRDTQYF
NA NA TRBV5-1 CATARSATNEKLFF
TRBD1 NA TRBV29-1 CSVGGTVEGYGYTF
TRBD1 NA TRBV4-1 CASSPDRYGYTF
NA NA TRBV5-1 CASSLGTRTGNYGYTF
NA NA TRBV6-6 CASSYSGTGMRGNTIYF
NA few TRBV28 CASSPGAVDTEAFF
NA NA TRBV4-3 CASSPQPGLSNEQFF
NA NA TRBV4-3 CASSQERRIEAFF
NA NA TRBV5-1 CASSLDREGETQYF
NA few TRBV25-1 CASSEGDYTEAFF
NA few TRBV9 CASSPQGNGQPQHF
NA NA TRBV4-2 CASSQDILYGYTF
TRBD1 many TRBV7-8 CASSHGTGPNQPQHF
TRBD1 few TRBV4-2 CASSQERTGVNYGYTF
TRBD2 NA TRBV20-1 CSASQGGRSDTQYF
NA NA TRBV10-3 CAISKGNTEAFF
TRBD1 NA TRBV12-3/TRBV12-4 CASSITRQGLGWQPQHF
NA NA TRBV25-1 CASSPTGPDRGILNSPLHF
TRBD1 NA TRBV20-1 CSASKGQGARRTEAFF
NA NA TRBV3-1 CASSPLEGGYTF